This paragraph covers one TCR beta chain sequence. At least 6 micrograms of total RNA were extracted per sample. Then a second PCR, running about 6 to 12 cycles, was carried out with a sample-barcoded 5' primer and a J-beta primer mix. Each cDNA was tagged by a template-switch adaptor containing 12 random nucleotides. Using its own MiXCR run on the 5' RACE reads, TCRdb lists one record per CDR3 protein. The repertoire has 1.5 million to 2 million distinct CDR3 sequences, 40% to 55% of them found once; the top ten carry roughly 2.1%. This sample was taken from a study of blood T cells in healthy people across ages. CDR3 length: 15 residues. Trimming pared 6 bases from V and 3 bases from J, leaving 12 bases between. Germline V gene sequence: CDR1 MNHEY, CDR2 SVGAGI.

This TCR came from a woman aged 35 to 49 in good health. V gene TRBV6-5 combines with J gene TRBJ2-6, with D perhaps matching TRBD1 or TRBD2 (5 bases each). Sequencing input: blood. DNA of the CDR3: TGTGCCAGCAGCCCTCGGGGCTTTGGGGCCAACGTCCTGACTTTC. This translates into CASSPRGFGANVLTF.